A selection of T cell receptor beta chains follows, all from one sample in a study of cytomegalovirus exposure and HLA in healthy donors. This table comes from immunoSEQ multiplex PCR, and its TCRdb copy is limited to in-frame clones, with some not included. Here the sample spans about 170,000 clones, under 90% being singletons. Sequencing was performed on PBMCs. Receptor source: a woman between 18 and 29 years old in good health and CMV-seropositive. Each CDR3 is given with its conserved first and last residue. D genes are given only for firm matches. Size is stated for part of the rows, as once, few or many counts, or as a class when the clone is expanded.

TRBJ2-7 | NA | TRBV5-6 | NA | CASSRWSRFSEQYF
TRBJ2-2 | NA | TRBV2 | TRBD1 | CASSRTGGVDTGELFF
TRBJ2-7 | NA | TRBV6-1 | TRBD1 | CASSHTGTGSYEQYF
TRBJ2-7 | NA | TRBV5-1 | NA | CASNSGISYEQYF
TRBJ2-5 | NA | TRBV4-3 | NA | CASSHSPGQQETQYF
TRBJ2-1 | NA | TRBV12-5 | NA | CASGLPGGDEQFF
TRBJ2-1 | NA | TRBV5-1 | NA | CASSLSTPTYNEQFF
TRBJ2-1 | NA | TRBV27 | TRBD2 | CASSLLRGTSGDNEQFF
TRBJ2-1 | NA | TRBV9 | TRBD2 | CASRPGYPGLAGSSYNEQFF
TRBJ2-5 | NA | TRBV4-1 | NA | CASSQAVRETQYF
TRBJ2-3 | NA | TRBV11-3 | NA | CASSSHTDTQYF
TRBJ2-3 | NA | TRBV4-3 | NA | CASSHGERTDTQYF
TRBJ1-1 | NA | TRBV6-6 | NA | CASTLSGGYTEAFF
TRBJ1-2 | few | TRBV7-2 | NA | CASSLESWGDGYTF
TRBJ1-3 | NA | TRBV7-2 | TRBD1 | CASSSGTGAGNTIYF
TRBJ1-1 | NA | TRBV28 | TRBD1 | CASSPRDRGLVTEAFF
TRBJ2-5 | NA | TRBV5-1 | NA | CASRDNRLNLLQETQYF
TRBJ1-5 | NA | TRBV6-5 | NA | CASRGRAQPQHF
TRBJ1-2 | NA | TRBV4-2 | NA | CASSQVPGGYTF
TRBJ2-7 | NA | TRBV7-2 | NA | CASSSQGGTGEQYF
TRBJ2-1 | NA | TRBV28 | TRBD1 | CASLRGGTYNEQFF
TRBJ2-7 | NA | TRBV7-2 | NA | CASSLNLATEQYF
TRBJ1-2 | NA | TRBV19 | TRBD1 | CASKTGQGSYGYTF
TRBJ1-2 | few | TRBV2 | TRBD1 | CASSDNGQGVGYTF
TRBJ2-3 | NA | TRBV28 | TRBD2 | CASSPGTSGRGTDTQYF
TRBJ2-2 | NA | TRBV5-4 | NA | CASSLVQNTGELFF
TRBJ2-3 | once | TRBV11-3 | NA | CASGTLGTDTQYF
TRBJ2-7 | few | TRBV7-3 | TRBD2 | CASSEAGGPYEQYF
TRBJ1-1 | NA | TRBV29-1 | NA | CSAEIRGGTEAFF
TRBJ1-2 | NA | TRBV14 | TRBD1 | CASSQGAGGSYGYTF
TRBJ2-1 | NA | TRBV14 | TRBD1 | CASSSQGAGEQFF
TRBJ1-5 | NA | TRBV6-1 | NA | CASSDQGGQPQHF
TRBJ2-1 | NA | TRBV7-3 | TRBD1 | CASSFDRANEQFF
TRBJ2-7 | NA | TRBV11-2 | TRBD1 | CASSRGQVYEQYF
TRBJ1-1 | NA | TRBV11-3 | NA | CASSEGHRLNTEAFF
TRBJ1-2 | NA | TRBV7-9 | NA | CASSRDRRAWANYGYTF
TRBJ2-7 | NA | TRBV4-2 | TRBD1 | CASSQAPGTGIEQYF
TRBJ1-2 | NA | TRBV30 | TRBD1 | CAWDRMTGDGYTF
TRBJ2-1 | NA | TRBV15 | NA | CATSSPLFFYSSYNEQFF
TRBJ2-2 | NA | TRBV19 | NA | CASSERVGYPGELFF
TRBJ1-2 | NA | TRBV2 | NA | CASSESRGVGYTF
TRBJ1-4 | NA | TRBV5-1 | TRBD1 | CASSSGGTTNEKLFF
TRBJ1-2 | NA | TRBV19 | NA | CASSNGRTAQPYGYTF
TRBJ1-1 | NA | TRBV5-7 | NA | CASSGRRGEENTEAFF
TRBJ1-5 | NA | TRBV6-6 | NA | CASSYPSVSNQPQHF
TRBJ1-2 | NA | TRBV28 | NA | CASSLPHFYGYTF
TRBJ2-7 | NA | TRBV5-1 | TRBD1 | CASSETGGEQYF
TRBJ2-1 | NA | TRBV6-1 | NA | CASSEFPPYGGEGNEQFF
TRBJ2-7 | NA | TRBV18 | TRBD2 | CASSLGLAGGPSDEQYF
TRBJ2-3 | NA | TRBV4-3 | NA | CASSQEILQTDTQYF
TRBJ2-7 | NA | TRBV6-1 | TRBD2 | CASSALAGGPYEQYF
TRBJ2-7 | NA | TRBV18 | NA | CASSQGADEQYF
TRBJ1-5 | NA | TRBV2 | NA | CASSDYSNQPQHF
TRBJ1-4 | NA | TRBV30 | NA | CAWSREKLFF
TRBJ1-1 | NA | TRBV4-1 | TRBD1 | CASSQAQQGAQGGTEAFF
TRBJ2-1 | NA | TRBV5-6 | NA | CASSGDGYNEQFF
TRBJ2-7 | NA | TRBV10-3 | TRBD2 | CAIRGGMDDYEQYF